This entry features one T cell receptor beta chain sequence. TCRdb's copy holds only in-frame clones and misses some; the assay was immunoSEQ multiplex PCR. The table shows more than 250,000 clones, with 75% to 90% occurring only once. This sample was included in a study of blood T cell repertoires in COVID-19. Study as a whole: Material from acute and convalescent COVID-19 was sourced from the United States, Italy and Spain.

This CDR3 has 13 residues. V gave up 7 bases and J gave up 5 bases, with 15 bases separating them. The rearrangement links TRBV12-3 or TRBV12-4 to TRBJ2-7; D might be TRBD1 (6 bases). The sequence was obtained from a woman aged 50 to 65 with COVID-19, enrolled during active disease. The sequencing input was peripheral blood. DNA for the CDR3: TGTGCCAGCACCTCGGACCAGGGGCACGAGCAGTACTTC. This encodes CASTSDQGHEQYF.